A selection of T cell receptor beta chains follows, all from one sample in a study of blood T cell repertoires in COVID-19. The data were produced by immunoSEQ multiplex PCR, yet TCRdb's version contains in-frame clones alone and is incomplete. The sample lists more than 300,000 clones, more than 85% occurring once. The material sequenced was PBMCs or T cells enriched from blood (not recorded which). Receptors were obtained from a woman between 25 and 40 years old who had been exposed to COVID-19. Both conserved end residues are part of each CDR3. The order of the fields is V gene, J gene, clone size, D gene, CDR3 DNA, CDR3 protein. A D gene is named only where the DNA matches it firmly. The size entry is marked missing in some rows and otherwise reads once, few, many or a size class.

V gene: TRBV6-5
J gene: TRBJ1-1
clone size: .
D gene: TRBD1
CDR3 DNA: TGTGCCAGCAGTTACAGGACAGGGCCTTTGAACACTGAAGCTTTCTTT
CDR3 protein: CASSYRTGPLNTEAFF

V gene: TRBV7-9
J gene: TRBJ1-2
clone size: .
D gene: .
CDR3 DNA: TGTGCCAGCAGCCCCAGGACAGCTAACTATGGCTACACCTTC
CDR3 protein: CASSPRTANYGYTF

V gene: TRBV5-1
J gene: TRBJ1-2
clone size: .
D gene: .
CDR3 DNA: TGCGCCAGCAGCCCCCGGTTGGAGGCAGGCTACACCTTC
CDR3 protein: CASSPRLEAGYTF

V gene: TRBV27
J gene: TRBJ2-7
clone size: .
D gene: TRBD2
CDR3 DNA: TGTGCCAGCAGTTTCGGGGGGGCCATTTACGAGCAGTACTTC
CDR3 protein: CASSFGGAIYEQYF

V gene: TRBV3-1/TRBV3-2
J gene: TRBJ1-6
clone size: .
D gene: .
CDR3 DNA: TGTGCCAGCAGCCCACCAGGGGAGGGATCACCCCTCCACTTT
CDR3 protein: CASSPPGEGSPLHF

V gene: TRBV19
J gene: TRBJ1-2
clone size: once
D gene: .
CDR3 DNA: TGTGCCACCAATCTCAGGGGAGGGGTTAGCTATGGCTACACCTTC
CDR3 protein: CATNLRGGVSYGYTF

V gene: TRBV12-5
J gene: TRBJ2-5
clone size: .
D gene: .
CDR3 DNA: TGTGCTAGTGGTTTAGGCGTCCGATCGGGAGATGTCCAGTACTTC
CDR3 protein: CASGLGVRSGDVQYF

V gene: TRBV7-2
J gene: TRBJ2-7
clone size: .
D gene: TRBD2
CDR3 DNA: TGTGCCAGCAGCTTACTAGCGGGGGGCTACGAGCAGTACTTC
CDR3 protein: CASSLLAGGYEQYF

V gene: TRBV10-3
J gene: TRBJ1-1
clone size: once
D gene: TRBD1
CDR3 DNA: TGTGCCATCAGTGCGGTTCGGGACAGGGACACTGAAGCTTTCTTT
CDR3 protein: CAISAVRDRDTEAFF

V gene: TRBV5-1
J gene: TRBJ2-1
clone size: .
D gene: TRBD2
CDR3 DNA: TGCGCCAGCAGCTTCAGGACGGGGGGGTACAATGAGCAGTTCTTC
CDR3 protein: CASSFRTGGYNEQFF

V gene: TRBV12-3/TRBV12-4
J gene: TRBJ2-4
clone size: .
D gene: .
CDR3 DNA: TGTGCCAGCGGGGACTCCAAAAACATTCAGTACTTC
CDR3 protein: CASGDSKNIQYF

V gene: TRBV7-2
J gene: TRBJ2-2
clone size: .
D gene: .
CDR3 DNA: TGTGCCAGCAGCTTAGCAGGGGCCGGCACCGGGGAGCTGTTTTTT
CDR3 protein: CASSLAGAGTGELFF

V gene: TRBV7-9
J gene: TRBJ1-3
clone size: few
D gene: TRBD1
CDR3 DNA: TGTGCCAGCAGCTTAGGACTTCCGGGACAGGCCGTCCGGTTGAACACCATATATTTT
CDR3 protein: CASSLGLPGQAVRLNTIYF

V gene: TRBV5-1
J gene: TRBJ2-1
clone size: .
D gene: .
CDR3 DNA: TGCGCCAGCGAACAGGCCGGGTTGAGCTCCTACAATGAGCAGTTCTTC
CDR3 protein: CASEQAGLSSYNEQFF

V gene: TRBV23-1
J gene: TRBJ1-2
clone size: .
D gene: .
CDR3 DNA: TGCGCCAGCAGTCTCCGGACAGAGACCTATGGCTACACCTTC
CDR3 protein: CASSLRTETYGYTF

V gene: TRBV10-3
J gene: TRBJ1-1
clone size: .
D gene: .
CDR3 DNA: TGTGCCATCAGTGAGTCGACGGGGAGATGGGCAGGGGACCGTCTTTGGGCTTTCTTT
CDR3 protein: CAISESTGRWAGDRLWAFF

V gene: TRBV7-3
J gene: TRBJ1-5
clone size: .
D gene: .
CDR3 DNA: TGTGCCAGCAGCTTATCACGGGGGGATCGGCATCAGCCCCAGCATTTT
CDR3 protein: CASSLSRGDRHQPQHF

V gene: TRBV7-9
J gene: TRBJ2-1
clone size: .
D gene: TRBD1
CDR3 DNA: TGTGCCAGCAGGTGGACAGGGGCGGGAAATGAGCAGTTCTTC
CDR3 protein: CASRWTGAGNEQFF

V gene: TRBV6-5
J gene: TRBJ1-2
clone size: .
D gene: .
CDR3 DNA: TGTGCCAGCAGTTACTCGTCCCGGGGTGGCTACACCTTC
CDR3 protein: CASSYSSRGGYTF

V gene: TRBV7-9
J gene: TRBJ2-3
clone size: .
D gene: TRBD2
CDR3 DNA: TGTGCCAGCAGCCCCCCTGGCGGGGGGGCCCCAGATACGCAGTATTTT
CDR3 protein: CASSPPGGGAPDTQYF

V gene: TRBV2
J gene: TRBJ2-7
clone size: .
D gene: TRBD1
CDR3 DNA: TGTGCCAGCAGCACGGGACAGGGGGCCTGGGAGCAGTACTTC
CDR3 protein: CASSTGQGAWEQYF

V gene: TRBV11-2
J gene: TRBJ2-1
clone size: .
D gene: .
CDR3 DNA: TGTGCCAGCAGCTTAAGGACTAGGGGGGCCTACAATGAGCAGTTCTTC
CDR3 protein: CASSLRTRGAYNEQFF

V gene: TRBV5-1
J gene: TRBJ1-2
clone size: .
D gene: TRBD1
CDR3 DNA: TGCGCCAGCAGCTTGATGGCAGGGGGCGATGGCTACACCTTC
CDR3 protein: CASSLMAGGDGYTF

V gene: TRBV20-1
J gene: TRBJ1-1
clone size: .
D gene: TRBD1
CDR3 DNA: TGCAGTGCTAGTAAACGAAAGGGGACAGGGGTCGCTTTCTTT
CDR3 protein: CSASKRKGTGVAFF

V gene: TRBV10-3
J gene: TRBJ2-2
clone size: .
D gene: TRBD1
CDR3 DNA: TGTGCCACCCTTGGGACAGGGGGCACCGGGGAGCTGTTTTTT
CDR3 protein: CATLGTGGTGELFF

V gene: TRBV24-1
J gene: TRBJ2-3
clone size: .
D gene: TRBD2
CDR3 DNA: TGTGCCACCAGTGCCAGCGGGGGCCCGGATACGCAGTATTTT
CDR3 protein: CATSASGGPDTQYF